This TCR beta chain stems from a study of neurological immune-mediated disorders. A single run covered 15-18 subjects with over 170 million TCR-beta sequences. TCRdb reprocessed the 5' RACE reads via MiXCR and lists one record per CDR3 protein. The sample has about 36,000 distinct CDR3 sequences; over 9% are singletons. Points from the study as a whole: The study found the most TCR clonal expansion in HTLV-1-associated myelopathy and the least in multiple sclerosis, below healthy controls.

There are many counts of this clonotype. Its specificity is unknown. From 2 million PBMCs stored at -80 C, the unsorted libraries were generated. Sequencing used PBMCs. The TCR was taken from a woman in her 30s with HTLV-1-associated myelopathy (HAM/TSP).

The CDR3 here is CASERGSSYNEQFF. In DNA, the CDR3 is TGTGCCAGTGAGCGGGGAAGCTCCTACAATGAGCAGTTCTTC. V and J are TRBV19 and TRBJ2-1; TRBD2 agrees at 7 bases. The germline V gene encodes CDR1 LNHDA and CDR2 SQIVND (reference sequence). V trimming: 8 bases; J trimming: 0 bases; junction bases outside the gene matches: 4. CDR3 length: 14 amino acids.